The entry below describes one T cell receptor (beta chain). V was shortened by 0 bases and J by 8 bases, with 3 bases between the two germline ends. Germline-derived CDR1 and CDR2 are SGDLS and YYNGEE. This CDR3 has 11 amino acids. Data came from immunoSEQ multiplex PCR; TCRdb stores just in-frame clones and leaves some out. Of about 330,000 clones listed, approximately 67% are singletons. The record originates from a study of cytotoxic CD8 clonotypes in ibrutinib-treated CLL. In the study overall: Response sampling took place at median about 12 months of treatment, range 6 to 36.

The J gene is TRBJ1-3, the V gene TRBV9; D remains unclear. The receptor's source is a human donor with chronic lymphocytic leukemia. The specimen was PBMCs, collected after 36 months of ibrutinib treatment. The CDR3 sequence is CASSVGDTIYF. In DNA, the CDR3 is TGTGCCAGCAGCGTAGGAGACACCATATATTTT.